This TCR beta chain was documented in a study of T cell responses to AZD1222 COVID-19 vaccine. Clones were sequenced by immunoSEQ multiplex PCR, and TCRdb holds only the in-frame ones, with some missing. The sample shows more than 150,000 clones, over 80% of them seen only once. Germline CDR1 is SGHAT and CDR2 is FQNNGV. The CDR3 sequence is 12 residues long. V trimming: 5 bases; J trimming: 8 bases; junction bases outside the gene matches: 3. This clone appeared once. The chain employs TRBV11-2 and TRBJ1-2; 9 bases match TRBD1. Material: peripheral blood, obtained on day 0 of AZD1222 vaccination. This clonotype originated in an adult in good health. This CDR3 reads CASSHRGLGYTF. The CDR3 coding sequence is TGTGCCAGCAGCCACAGGGGGCTCGGCTACACCTTC. Variable domain in full (rest from reference TRBV11-2 and TRBJ1-2): EAGVAQSPRYKIIEKRQSVAFWCNPISGHATLYWYQQILGQGPKLLIQFQNNGVVDDSQLPKDRFSAERLKGVDSTLKIQPAKLEDSAVYLCASSHRGLGYTFGSGTRLTVV.